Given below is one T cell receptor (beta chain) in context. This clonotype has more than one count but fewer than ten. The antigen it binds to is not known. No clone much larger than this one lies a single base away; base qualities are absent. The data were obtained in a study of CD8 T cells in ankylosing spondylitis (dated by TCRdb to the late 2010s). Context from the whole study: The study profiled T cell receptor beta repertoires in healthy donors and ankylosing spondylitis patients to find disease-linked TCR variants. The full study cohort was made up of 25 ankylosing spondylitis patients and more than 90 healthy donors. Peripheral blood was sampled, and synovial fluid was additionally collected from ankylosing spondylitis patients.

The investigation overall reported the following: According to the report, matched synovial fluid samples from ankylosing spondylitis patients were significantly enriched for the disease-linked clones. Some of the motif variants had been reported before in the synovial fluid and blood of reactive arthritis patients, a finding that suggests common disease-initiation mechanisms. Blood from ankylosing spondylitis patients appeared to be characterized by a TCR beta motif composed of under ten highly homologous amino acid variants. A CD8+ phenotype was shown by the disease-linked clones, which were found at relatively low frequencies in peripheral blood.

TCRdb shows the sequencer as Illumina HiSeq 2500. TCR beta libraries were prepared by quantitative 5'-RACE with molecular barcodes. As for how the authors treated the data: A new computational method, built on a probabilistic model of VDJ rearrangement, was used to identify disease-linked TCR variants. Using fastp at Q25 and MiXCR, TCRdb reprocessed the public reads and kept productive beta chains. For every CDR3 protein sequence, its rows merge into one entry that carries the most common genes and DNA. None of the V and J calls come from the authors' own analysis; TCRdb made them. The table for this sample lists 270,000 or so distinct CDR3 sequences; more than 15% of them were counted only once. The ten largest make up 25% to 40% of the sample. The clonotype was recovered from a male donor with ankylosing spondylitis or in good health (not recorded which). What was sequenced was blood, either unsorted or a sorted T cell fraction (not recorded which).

CDR3 protein: CATRQGAYEQYF. The DNA sequence is as follows: TGTGCCACCCGACAGGGGGCCTACGAGCAGTACTTC. The receptor chain draws on TRBV11-2 and TRBJ2-7; 9 nucleotides in the junction match TRBD1. The germline V gene yields SGHAT for CDR1 and FQNNGV for CDR2. The junction shows trimming of 10 bases on V and 2 bases on J, and the gene matches do not reach 3 bases of it. From cysteine to phenylalanine, the CDR3 is 12 amino acids long. CDR3 DNA is the only sequence kept; it has 36 bases, read in frame from the first base.